What follows describes a single TCR beta chain. The authors' processing: Using reference gene primer amplification, nucleated cell counts were estimated. Data came from immunoSEQ multiplex PCR; TCRdb stores just in-frame clones and leaves some out. D and trimming come from the DNA, and the V and J calls and clone size come from that table. The sample shows 15,000 to 20,000 clones, about 91% of them seen only once. This specimen belongs to a study of blood T cell repertoires in COVID-19. Turning to the study itself: COVID-19 samples, acute and convalescent, were from the United States, Italy and Spain. PBMCs, B-cell-depleted T cells, or T cells provided the cDNA or gDNA that made up the material.

The CDR3 runs to 16 residues. The V segment lost 5 bases and the J segment 3 bases; nucleotides outside the gene matches: 5. The germline CDR1 and CDR2 sequences are LNHNV and YYDKDF (reference sequence). This receptor was identified in a human donor in a cohort sampled during active COVID-19. The rearrangement links TRBV15 to TRBJ1-6; 9 positions match TRBD1. Sequenced sample: peripheral blood. The DNA of the CDR3 is TGTGCCACCAGCCTGTGGACAGGGGTCTATAATTCACCCCTCCACTTT. Its protein is CATSLWTGVYNSPLHF.